Shown below are 5 T cell receptor beta chains from a single sample sequenced in a study of CD8+CD57+ T cells in acquired aplastic anemia. Genomic DNA, serving as template, underwent TCR beta VDJ and CDR3 profiling. TCRdb re-derived calls from the reads in MiXCR, one entry per CDR3 protein. The table has hundreds of thousands of distinct CDR3 sequences, 65% to 80% seen once; the top ten hold under 5%. Sequencing was performed on sorted CD4+, CD8+, or CD8+CD57+ T cells (not recorded which) from PBMCs. These receptor sequences come from a human donor in good health, serving as a control.

As to this clonotype: The CDR3 ends on some other residue instead of the conserved phenylalanine or tryptophan, so this is likely a read error. V is TRBV7-3 and J is TRBJ2-7, with 7 bases matching TRBD2. Germline CDR1 SGHTA, CDR2 FQGTGA. This CDR3 has 13 amino acids. V trimming: 6 bases; J trimming: 3 bases; junction bases outside the gene matches: 5. In DNA, the CDR3 is TGTGCCAGCAGGGGAGGGCGGCACTACGAGCAGTACCTC. It yields the protein CASRGGRHYEQYL.

The chain is built from TRBV18 and TRBJ1-3; unclear D gene. Germline loops: CDR1 KGHSH, CDR2 LQKENI. The ends were cut back, 5 bases at V and 0 bases at J, with 8 bases in the middle. The CDR3 runs 14 residues. The CDR3 protein is CASSTGNSGNTIYF. The CDR3 DNA follows: TGTGCCAGCTCAACTGGCAACTCTGGAAACACCATATATTTT.

In the case of this clonotype: One end of the junction fails to match germline, which may point to a read error. The chain has TRBV7-3 and TRBJ2-1; 7 positions agree with TRBD1. Germline assignment: CDR1 SGHTA and CDR2 FQGTGA. This CDR3 has 14 amino acids. The CDR3 nucleotides read TGTGCCAGCAGCTCCGGGACAGCGAACAATGAGCAGTCCTTC. Encoded protein: CASSSGTANNEQSF.

This clonotype appeared many times. This chain uses TRBV30 with TRBJ2-7; D unclear. Germline-derived CDR1 and CDR2 are GTSNPN and SVGIG (reference sequence). V was pared by 5 bases and J by 5 bases, with 19 bases between. CDR3 length equals 14 residues. In DNA, the CDR3 is TGTGCCTGGGCCTTCTTCGGCCTCACCGACGAGCAGTACTTC. Translating gives CAWAFFGLTDEQYF.

This clonotype was detected a few times. This chain links TRBV7-2 with TRBJ2-5; D perhaps matches TRBD1 (6 bases). The CDR3 is made up of 14 amino acids. V lost 1 base and J lost 4, with 10 bases in between. Germline assignment: CDR1 SGHTA and CDR2 FQGNSA. CDR3 sequence reads: CASSLGPGVETQYF. The DNA for the CDR3 is TGTGCCAGCAGCTTAGGACCAGGGGTAGAGACCCAGTACTTC.